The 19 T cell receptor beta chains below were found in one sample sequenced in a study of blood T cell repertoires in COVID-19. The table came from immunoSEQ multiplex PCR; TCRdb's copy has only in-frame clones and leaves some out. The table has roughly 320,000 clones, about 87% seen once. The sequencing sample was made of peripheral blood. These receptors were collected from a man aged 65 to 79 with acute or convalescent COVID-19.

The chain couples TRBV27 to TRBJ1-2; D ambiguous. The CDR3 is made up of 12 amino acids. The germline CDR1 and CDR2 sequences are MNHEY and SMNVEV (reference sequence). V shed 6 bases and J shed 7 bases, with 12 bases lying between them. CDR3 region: CASRSVASGYTF. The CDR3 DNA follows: TGTGCCAGCAGGTCCGTCGCCAGTGGCTACACCTTC.

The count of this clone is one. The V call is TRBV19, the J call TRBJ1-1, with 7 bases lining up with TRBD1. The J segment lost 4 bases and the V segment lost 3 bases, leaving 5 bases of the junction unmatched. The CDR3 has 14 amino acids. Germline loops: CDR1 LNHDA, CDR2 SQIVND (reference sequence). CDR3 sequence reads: CASSIGTGVTEAFF. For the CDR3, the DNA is TGTGCCAGTAGTATTGGTACAGGGGTCACTGAAGCTTTCTTT.

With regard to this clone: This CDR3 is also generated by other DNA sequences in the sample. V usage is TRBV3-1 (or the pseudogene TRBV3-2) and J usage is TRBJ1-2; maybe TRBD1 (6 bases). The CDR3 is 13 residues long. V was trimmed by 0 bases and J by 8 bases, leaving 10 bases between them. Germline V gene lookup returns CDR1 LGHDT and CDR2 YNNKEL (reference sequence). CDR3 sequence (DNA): TGTGCCAGCAGCCAAGAACAGGGAAACGGCTACACCTTC. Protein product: CASSQEQGNGYTF.

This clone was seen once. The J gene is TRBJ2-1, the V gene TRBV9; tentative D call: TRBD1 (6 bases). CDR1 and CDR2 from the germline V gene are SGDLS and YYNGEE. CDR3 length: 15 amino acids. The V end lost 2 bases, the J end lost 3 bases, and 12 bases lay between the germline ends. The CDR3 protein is CASSVGTRNYNEQFF. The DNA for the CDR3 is TGTGCCAGCAGCGTCGGGACACGAAACTACAATGAGCAGTTCTTC.

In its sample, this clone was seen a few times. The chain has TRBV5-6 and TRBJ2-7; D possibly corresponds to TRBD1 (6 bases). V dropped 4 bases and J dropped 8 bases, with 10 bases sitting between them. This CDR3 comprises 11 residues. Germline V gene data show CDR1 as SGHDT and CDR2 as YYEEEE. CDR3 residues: CASSTGQQQYF. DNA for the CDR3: TGTGCCAGCAGCACCGGACAGCAGCAGTACTTC.

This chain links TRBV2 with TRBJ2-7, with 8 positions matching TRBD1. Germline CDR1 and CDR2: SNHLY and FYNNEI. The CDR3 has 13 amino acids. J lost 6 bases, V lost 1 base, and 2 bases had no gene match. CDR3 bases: TGTGCCAGCAGTGAAGAGACAGGGGTCGAGCAGTACTTC. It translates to CASSEETGVEQYF.

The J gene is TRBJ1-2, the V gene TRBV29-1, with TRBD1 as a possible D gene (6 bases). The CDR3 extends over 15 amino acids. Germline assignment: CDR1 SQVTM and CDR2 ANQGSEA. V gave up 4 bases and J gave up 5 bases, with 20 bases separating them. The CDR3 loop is CSVVMVESGTYGYTF. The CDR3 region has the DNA TGCAGCGTTGTGATGGTAGAGTCTGGGACATATGGCTACACCTTC.

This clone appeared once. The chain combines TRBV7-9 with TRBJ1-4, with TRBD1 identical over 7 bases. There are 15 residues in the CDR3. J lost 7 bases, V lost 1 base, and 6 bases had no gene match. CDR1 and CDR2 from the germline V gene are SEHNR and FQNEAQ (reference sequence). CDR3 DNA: TGTGCCAGCAGCTTAGTAGGAGGGGGCGGTGAAAAACTGTTTTTT. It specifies CASSLVGGGGEKLFF. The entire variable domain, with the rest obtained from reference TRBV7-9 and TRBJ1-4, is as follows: DTGVSQNPRHKITKRGQNVTFRCDPISEHNRLYWYRQTLGQGPEFLTYFQNEAQLEKSRLLSDRFSAERPKGSFSTLEIQRTEQGDSAMYLCASSLVGGGGEKLFFGSGTQLSVL.

The CDR3 DNA is TGTGCCAGCAGTGAAATTGGGGGCACTGGAAACACCATATATTTT. Translation gives CASSEIGGTGNTIYF. The J gene is TRBJ1-3, the V gene TRBV6-1; D may be TRBD1 (6 bases). CDR1 is MNHNS, CDR2 SASEGT, per germline. This CDR3 contains 15 residues. With 2 bases removed from V and 2 bases from J, the gap between germline ends came to 10 bases.

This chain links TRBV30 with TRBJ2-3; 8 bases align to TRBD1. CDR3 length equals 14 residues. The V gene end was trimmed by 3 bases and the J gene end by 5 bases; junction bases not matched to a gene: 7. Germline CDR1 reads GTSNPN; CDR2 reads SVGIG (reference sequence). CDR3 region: CAWSLTGAEDTQYF. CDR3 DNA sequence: TGTGCCTGGAGCCTGACAGGGGCAGAAGATACGCAGTATTTT.

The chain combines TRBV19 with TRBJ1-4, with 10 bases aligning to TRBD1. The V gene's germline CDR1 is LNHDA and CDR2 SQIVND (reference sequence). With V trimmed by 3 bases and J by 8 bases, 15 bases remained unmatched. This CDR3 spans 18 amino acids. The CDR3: CASSISPWDRGAIEKLFF. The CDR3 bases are TGTGCCAGTAGTATTTCTCCGTGGGACAGGGGAGCTATCGAAAAACTGTTTTTT.

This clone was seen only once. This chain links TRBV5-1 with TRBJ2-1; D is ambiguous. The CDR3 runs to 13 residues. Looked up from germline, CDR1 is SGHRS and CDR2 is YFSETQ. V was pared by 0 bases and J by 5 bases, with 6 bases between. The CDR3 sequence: CASSLEPNNEQFF. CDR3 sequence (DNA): TGCGCCAGCAGCTTGGAACCTAACAATGAGCAGTTCTTC.

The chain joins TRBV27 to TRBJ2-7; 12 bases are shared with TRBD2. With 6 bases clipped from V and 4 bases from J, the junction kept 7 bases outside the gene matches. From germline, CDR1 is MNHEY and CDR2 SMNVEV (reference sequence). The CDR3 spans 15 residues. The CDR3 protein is CASRFSSGRVYEQYF. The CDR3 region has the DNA TGTGCCAGCAGATTTTCTAGCGGGAGGGTGTACGAGCAGTACTTC.

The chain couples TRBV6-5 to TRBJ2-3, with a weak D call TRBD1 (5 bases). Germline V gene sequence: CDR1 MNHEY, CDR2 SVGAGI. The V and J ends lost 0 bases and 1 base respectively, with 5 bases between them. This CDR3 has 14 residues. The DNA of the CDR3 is TGTGCCAGCAGTTACTCGACAGGCACAGATACGCAGTATTTT. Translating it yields CASSYSTGTDTQYF.

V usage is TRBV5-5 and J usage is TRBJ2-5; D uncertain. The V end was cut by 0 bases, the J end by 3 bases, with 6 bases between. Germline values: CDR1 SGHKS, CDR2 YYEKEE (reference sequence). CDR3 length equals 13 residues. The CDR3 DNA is TGTGCCAGCAGCTTGGTCTCGGAAGAGACCCAGTACTTC. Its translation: CASSLVSEETQYF.

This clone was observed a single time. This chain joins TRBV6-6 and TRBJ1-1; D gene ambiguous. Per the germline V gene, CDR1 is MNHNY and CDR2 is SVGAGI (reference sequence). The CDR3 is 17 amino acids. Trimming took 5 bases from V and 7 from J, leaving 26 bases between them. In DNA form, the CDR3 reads TGTGCCAGCAGTCGGTTTTGGAGAAGTGGCGAGAGACTTGAAGCTTTCTTT. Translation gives CASSRFWRSGERLEAFF.

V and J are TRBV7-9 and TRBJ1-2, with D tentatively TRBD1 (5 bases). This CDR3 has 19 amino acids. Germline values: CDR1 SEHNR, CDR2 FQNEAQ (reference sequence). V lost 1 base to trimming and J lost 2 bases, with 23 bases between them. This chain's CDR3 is CASSLGALGPGGSNYGYTF. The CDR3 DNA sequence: TGTGCCAGCAGCTTAGGGGCCCTCGGGCCGGGGGGATCGAACTATGGCTACACCTTC.

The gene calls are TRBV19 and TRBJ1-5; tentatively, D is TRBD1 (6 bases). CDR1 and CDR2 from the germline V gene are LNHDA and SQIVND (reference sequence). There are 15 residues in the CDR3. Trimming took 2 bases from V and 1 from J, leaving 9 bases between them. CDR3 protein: CASSIKGVSNQPQHF. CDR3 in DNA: TGTGCCAGTAGTATAAAGGGGGTAAGCAATCAGCCCCAGCATTTT.

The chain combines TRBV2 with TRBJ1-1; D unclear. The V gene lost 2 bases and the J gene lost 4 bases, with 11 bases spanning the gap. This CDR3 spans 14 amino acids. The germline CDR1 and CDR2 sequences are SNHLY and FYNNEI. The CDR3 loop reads CASSEPGLATEAFF. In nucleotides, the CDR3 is TGTGCCAGCAGTGAACCAGGCCTGGCCACTGAAGCTTTCTTT.